The clone carrying this T cell receptor beta chain occurred a few times. Antigen: not known. V gave up 4 bases and J gave up 2 bases, with 8 bases separating them. The V gene's germline CDR1 is GTSNPN and CDR2 SVGIG (reference sequence). There are 12 residues in the CDR3. The source of the sample is a study of CD8+ T cells in alopecia areata. Broader study findings: Especially in alopecia totalis/universalis, lesional scalp showed greater clonality than normal scalp did. Scalp clonality dropped significantly under tofacitinib, as did expanded CD8+ top-100 clones.

Reverse transcribed after extraction, RNA yielded cDNA as the sequencing template. Generated by immunoSEQ multiplex PCR, the TCRdb table keeps only in-frame clones and is missing some. This table has roughly 230,000 clones, approximately 45% appearing once. Treatment reported: oral pan-JAK inhibitor, 5-10 mg twice daily. It was from alopecia areata patients that lesional scalp punch biopsies and peripheral blood were collected. The clonotype was recovered from a human donor with alopecia areata. V gene TRBV30 combines with J gene TRBJ1-2; D is ambiguous. Material: CD4+ T cells sorted from blood, obtained at approximately week 39, from a patient treated with tofacitinib. CDR3 sequence: CAWIQENYGYTF. CDR3 nucleotides: TGTGCCTGGATTCAAGAAAACTATGGCTACACCTTC.